The present entry profiles one TCR beta chain with its context. The antigen is unknown. Libraries were made from TCR beta cDNA, and they carried unique molecular identifiers. TCRdb ran MiXCR on the PCR reads and lists one entry per CDR3 protein. The data show about 460,000 distinct CDR3 sequences, under 55% seen once. The source of the sample is a study of post-analysis software for immune sequencing data. Study-level background: Recorded subtypes: relapsing-remitting, secondary progressive, progressive-relapsing; some patients unannotated.

Study outcomes and limitations: By F measure, strong co-clustering occurred among samples prepared in the same batch. Controls showed lower frequencies than patients for roughly five TRBV segments, and TRBV5-6, TRBV5-1 and TRBV20-1 were among these.

Trimming took off 0 bases at V and 5 bases at J, with 11 bases between the two ends. The CDR3 spans 14 residues. CDR1 and CDR2 (germline): SGHRS, YFSETQ. The V call is TRBV5-1, the J call TRBJ1-1; D is perhaps TRBD1 (6 bases). This TCR was sampled from a girl aged 5-17 years with multiple sclerosis. The sample was blood. CDR3 DNA: TGCGCCAGCAGCTTGGGACCAGGGGATACTGAAGCTTTCTTT. It codes for CASSLGPGDTEAFF.